A single sample gave rise to the 24 T cell receptor beta chains below, sequenced in a study of blood T cell repertoires in COVID-19. The repertoire was sequenced with immunoSEQ multiplex PCR; TCRdb's copy has only in-frame clones and lacks some. Of some 390,000 clones listed, about 87% were seen once; the top ten hold 3%. The sequencing sample was made of peripheral blood. Every receptor here comes from a human donor in a cohort sampled during active COVID-19.

V usage is TRBV5-1 and J usage is TRBJ1-2; 7 bases align to TRBD1. Germline V CDR1 and CDR2: SGHRS, YFSETQ. The trim removed 3 bases at V and 3 bases at J, leaving 5 bases unmatched. CDR3 length equals 14 residues. DNA of the CDR3: TGCGCCAGCAGCTGGGGACAGACCGACTATGGCTACACCTTC. This sequence encodes CASSWGQTDYGYTF.

This chain connects TRBV10-3 to TRBJ1-1, with unresolved D. The CDR3 sequence is 13 residues long. Trimming took 0 bases from V and 4 from J, leaving 6 bases between them. Per the germline V gene, CDR1 is ENHRY and CDR2 is SYGVKD. CDR3 region: CAISESGATEAFF. CDR3 DNA: TGTGCCATCAGTGAGTCAGGAGCCACTGAAGCTTTCTTT.

V is TRBV5-1 and J is TRBJ1-2; 7 bases line up with TRBD1. Germline CDR1 is SGHRS and CDR2 is YFSETQ. The CDR3 contains 15 residues. V gave up 4 bases and J gave up 8 bases; unmatched junction bases: 14. CDR3 sequence (DNA): TGCGCCAGCAGCCCCCGACGACCAGGGGGTAGCGGCTACACCTTC. Amino acids: CASSPRRPGGSGYTF.

The rearrangement joins TRBV4-1 to TRBJ2-7; D gene uncertain. The germline V gene encodes CDR1 MGHRA and CDR2 YSYEKL. V shed 2 bases and J shed 2 bases, with 10 bases lying between them. There are 14 residues in the CDR3. The CDR3 DNA reads TGCGCCAGCAGCCAAAGAACGGTAGCCTACGAGCAGTACTTC. Protein product: CASSQRTVAYEQYF.

CDR3 nucleotide sequence: TGTGCCAGCAGCTTAGAGTTAATGGCAGGGGTTGGCTACACCTTC. Translating gives CASSLELMAGVGYTF. The chain has TRBV7-2 and TRBJ1-2, with D possibly matching TRBD1 (6 bases). Trimming pared 1 base from V and 7 bases from J, leaving 16 bases between. The germline V gene encodes CDR1 SGHTA and CDR2 FQGNSA. The CDR3 has 15 residues.

The rearrangement links TRBV30 to TRBJ1-4; maybe TRBD1 (5 bases). This CDR3 has 13 amino acids. Trimming removed 4 bases at V and 6 bases at J, with 12 bases between. Per the germline V gene, CDR1 is GTSNPN and CDR2 is SVGIG (reference sequence). The CDR3: CAWTRTRDEKLFF. CDR3 DNA: TGTGCCTGGACCCGAACCAGGGATGAAAAACTGTTTTTT.

The V and J genes are TRBV9 and TRBJ2-3; D is possibly TRBD1 (6 bases). CDR1 and CDR2 from the germline V gene are SGDLS and YYNGEE. V gave up 4 bases and J gave up 3 bases, with 9 bases separating them. The CDR3 is 13 amino acids. CDR3 sequence: CASSQGKTDTQYF. The CDR3 DNA reads TGTGCCAGCAGCCAGGGGAAAACAGATACGCAGTATTTT.

The chain employs TRBV5-1 and TRBJ2-2; 10 nucleotides match TRBD2. The CDR3 runs to 17 residues. CDR1 is SGHRS, CDR2 YFSETQ, per germline. V dropped 3 bases and J dropped 2; count of bases not matched to a gene: 7. The CDR3 DNA reads as TGCGCCAGCAGCTCCAGGCTAGCGGGGGTCAACACCGGGGAGCTGTTTTTT. Its protein product is CASSSRLAGVNTGELFF.

This chain links TRBV7-3 with TRBJ1-5; no definite D call. Germline V lookup: CDR1 SGHTA, CDR2 FQGTGA. Trimming left V 4 bases short and J 0 bases short, with 4 bases between. The CDR3 length is 13 residues. CDR3 in DNA: TGTGCCAGCAGCTCCTCTAGCAATCAGCCCCAGCATTTT. Residues: CASSSSSNQPQHF.

Only one count was recorded for this clone. CDR3 loop: CAWSALSPQETQYF. The CDR3 DNA sequence: TGTGCCTGGAGTGCCCTCTCTCCTCAGGAGACCCAGTACTTC. The gene calls are TRBV30 and TRBJ2-5; D call uncertain. Deletions cut 1 base from V and 5 bases from J, with 14 bases between. CDR3 length equals 14 residues. CDR1 is GTSNPN and CDR2 is SVGIG in the germline V gene (reference sequence).

This chain links TRBV6-5 with TRBJ1-1; TRBD1 matches 7 bases. The CDR3 has 16 amino acids. With V trimmed by 0 bases and J by 7 bases, 11 bases remained unmatched. Per germline, CDR1 MNHEY and CDR2 SVGAGI. CDR3 nucleotides: TGTGCCAGCAGTTACTCTACAGGGGCCCGGTTGCGTGAAGCTTTCTTT. Translated: CASSYSTGARLREAFF.

This chain links TRBV19 with TRBJ1-2, with 7 bases matching TRBD1. This CDR3 comprises 15 residues. The junction had 8 bases not matched to a gene; V was cut back by 3 bases and J by 4 bases. Per germline, CDR1 LNHDA and CDR2 SQIVND (reference sequence). CDR3 sequence reads: CASSIIDRAGYGYTF. The CDR3 bases are TGTGCCAGTAGTATTATAGACAGGGCTGGCTATGGCTACACCTTC. Combining the CDR3 with reference TRBV19 and TRBJ1-2 gives the whole variable domain DGGITQSPKYLFRKEGQNVTLSCEQNLNHDAMYWYRQDPGQGLRLIYYSQIVNDFQKGDIAEGYSVSREKKESFPLTVTSAQKNPTAFYLCASSIIDRAGYGYTFGSGTRLTVV.

The J gene is TRBJ1-1, the V gene TRBV19; TRBD1 aligns across 10 bases. In germline, CDR1 is LNHDA, CDR2 SQIVND (reference sequence). The CDR3 is made up of 14 amino acids. Trimming cost V 6 bases and J 6 bases; bases outside gene matches: 7. The CDR3 DNA sequence: TGTGCCAGTAGGCAACCGGGACAGGGGTCTGAAGCTTTCTTT. As protein: CASRQPGQGSEAFF.

The V gene is TRBV7-3, the J gene TRBJ2-1; TRBD2 matches at 12 bases. Germline values: CDR1 SGHTA, CDR2 FQGTGA. V was clipped by 3 bases and J by 6 bases; unmatched bases: 12. The CDR3 contains 18 residues. CDR3 sequence reads: CASSLDEGSGLAGNEQFF. In DNA form, the CDR3 reads TGTGCCAGCAGCTTGGATGAAGGATCGGGACTAGCGGGCAATGAGCAGTTCTTC.

The chain is built from TRBV5-8 and TRBJ2-1, with 8 bases that match TRBD2. J gave up 4 bases and V 0 bases, and 9 bases lay outside the gene matches. CDR1 SGHTS and CDR2 YDEGEE come from the germline V gene. This CDR3 is built from 17 residues. CDR3 sequence reads: CASSLVLGGERYNEQFF. The CDR3 nucleotides are TGTGCCAGCAGCTTGGTCCTCGGGGGGGAGAGGTACAATGAGCAGTTCTTC.

This sequence joins TRBV11-2 and TRBJ1-1; a weak D match, TRBD1 (6 bases). Germline V gene sequence: CDR1 SGHAT, CDR2 FQNNGV. The CDR3 is 15 amino acids. Deletions cut 5 bases from V and 0 bases from J, with 13 bases between. CDR3 region: CASSPLRGLNTEAFF. The CDR3 coding sequence is TGTGCCAGCAGCCCCCTCAGGGGTCTGAACACTGAAGCTTTCTTT.

This sequence joins TRBV9 and TRBJ2-1; 14 bases line up with TRBD2. V shed 0 bases, J shed 3 bases, and the junction held 5 bases outside the gene matches. This CDR3 is 18 amino acids long. The germline V gene encodes CDR1 SGDLS and CDR2 YYNGEE. CDR3 sequence: CASSVGLAGGPVYNEQFF. The CDR3 region has the DNA TGTGCCAGCAGCGTAGGACTAGCGGGGGGGCCTGTCTACAATGAGCAGTTCTTC.

The chain is built from TRBV3-1 (or the pseudogene TRBV3-2) and TRBJ2-1; D is uncertain. V lost 4 bases to trimming and J lost 6 bases, with 10 bases between them. CDR1 and CDR2 from the germline V gene are LGHDT and YNNKEL (reference sequence). The CDR3 consists of 13 residues. DNA for the CDR3: TGTGCCAGCAGCCTCGGTGCCGGCAATGAGCAGTTCTTC. As protein: CASSLGAGNEQFF.

This clone was seen a single time. CDR3 sequence (DNA): TGTGCCAGCAGCAGTCAGGGACATAATGAGCAGTTCTTC. Its translation: CASSSQGHNEQFF. The chain joins TRBV21-1 to TRBJ2-1; the tabulated D call, TRBD1, remains unverified against the DNA. TRBV21-1 counts as a pseudogene. This CDR3 is 13 amino acids long.

The chain is built from TRBV28 and TRBJ1-6; D gene unclear. CDR1 MDHEN and CDR2 SYDVKM come from the germline V gene. The CDR3 is 16 residues long. Between the trimmed V and J ends, which lost 3 bases and 7 bases, there was a span of 16 bases. CDR3 sequence reads: CASSLAGGLGNSPLHF. The CDR3 region has the DNA TGTGCCAGCAGTTTGGCCGGTGGCCTGGGCAATTCACCCCTCCACTTT.

The gene calls are TRBV5-1 and TRBJ1-6, with TRBD1 matching over 7 bases. The CDR3 is 18 amino acids. The germline gives CDR1 SGHRS, CDR2 YFSETQ. V dropped 0 bases and J dropped 9; count of bases not matched to a gene: 15. The CDR3 here is CASSLAGATGARGSPLHF. CDR3 coding DNA: TGCGCCAGCAGCTTGGCAGGGGCCACAGGGGCGCGCGGTTCACCCCTCCACTTT.

The V call is TRBV6-5, the J call TRBJ2-7, with a weak D call TRBD2 (6 bases). V was pared by 8 bases and J by 3 bases, with 17 bases between. The CDR3 totals 14 residues. Looked up from germline, CDR1 is MNHEY and CDR2 is SVGAGI. The CDR3 region has the DNA TGTGCCAGCGACCGGGGTGGAGGGGACTACGAGCAGTACTTC. The encoded protein is CASDRGGGDYEQYF.

The chain links TRBV5-6 to TRBJ1-1; 7 bases are shared with TRBD1. J was trimmed by 0 bases and V by 0 bases; bases with no gene match: 8. This CDR3 comprises 17 residues. Germline CDR1 is SGHDT and CDR2 is YYEEEE. The CDR3 bases are TGTGCCAGCAGCTTGGACTCGGCCAGGGGGATGAACACTGAAGCTTTCTTT. It specifies CASSLDSARGMNTEAFF.

This clone appeared once. J is TRBJ1-6 and V is TRBV27; weak D call: TRBD1 (6 bases). V was shortened by 2 bases and J by 5 bases, with 10 bases between the two germline ends. There are 15 residues in the CDR3. Germline V gene data show CDR1 as MNHEY and CDR2 as SMNVEV (reference sequence). This CDR3 is CASSLLGADNSPLHF. The DNA of the CDR3 is TGTGCCAGCAGTTTACTGGGGGCTGATAATTCACCCCTCCACTTT.